Shown below are 3 T cell receptor beta chains from a single sample sequenced in a study of T cell repertoires in cytomegalovirus infection (dated by TCRdb to the late 2010s). The instrument given in TCRdb is Illumina HiSeq 1500. The public reads were quality trimmed at Q25 with fastp and then assembled into clones with MiXCR by TCRdb, keeping productive beta chains. Every distinct CDR3 protein forms one entry, paired with its most common genes and DNA. The sample data list 500,000 to 600,000 distinct CDR3 sequences, and 16% of these were observed just once. The ten largest make up approximately 24% of the sample. Material for sequencing was CD8+ T cells from PBMCs. The receptors were sampled from a human donor in good health (CMV status not recorded). Some clones in this sample may be carry-over from other donors' samples.

To note about this clonotype: A much bigger clone sits one base away, suggesting this may be a read error. This CDR3 fails to terminate in the conserved phenylalanine or tryptophan, so it likely reflects a read error. The chain has TRBV7-4 and TRBJ2-7; 7 nucleotides align to TRBD2. CDR3 length: 14 residues. The trim removed 1 base at V and 3 bases at J, leaving 3 bases unmatched. Germline CDR1 SGHVT, CDR2 SQSDAQ. CDR3 coding DNA: TGTGCCAGCAGCTTAGGATCTAGCGGCTACGAGCAGTACCTC. It specifies CASSLGSSGYEQYL.

This clonotype was detected only once. The chain links TRBV10-3 to TRBJ2-2; a possible D gene is TRBD2 (7 bases). Between the trimmed V and J ends, which lost 10 bases and 6 bases, there was a span of 21 bases. The germline gives CDR1 ENHRY, CDR2 SYGVKD. This CDR3 comprises 15 residues. The CDR3 bases are TGTGCCACCTCGGGCGGGGGCATATTGGCCGGGGAGCTGTTTTTT. Protein: CATSGGGILAGELFF.

CDR3 region: CAISEPGQSGANVLTF. The CDR3 bases are TGTGCCATCAGTGAGCCCGGACAGTCTGGGGCCAACGTCCTGACTTTC. This chain joins TRBV10-3 and TRBJ2-6; TRBD1 is a possible D gene (6 bases). The CDR3 is made up of 16 amino acids. V was cut by 2 bases and J by 1 base, with 9 bases left in between. The V gene's germline CDR1 is ENHRY and CDR2 SYGVKD.